This TCR beta chain was found in a study of blood T cell repertoires in COVID-19. About the study: Sites across the United States, Italy and Spain contributed samples from acute and convalescent COVID-19. PBMCs, B-cell-depleted T cells, or T cells provided the cDNA or gDNA that made up the material.

In germline, CDR1 is SGHRS, CDR2 YFSETQ. The trim removed 0 bases at V and 4 bases at J, leaving 4 bases unmatched. The CDR3 contains 16 residues. Per the authors' pipeline: Amplified reference gene primers provided the basis for estimating nucleated cell counts. Profiled with immunoSEQ multiplex PCR; TCRdb holds only in-frame clones, not every one. That table is the source of V, J and clone size, and D and trimming were worked out from the DNA. The sample lists about 160,000 clones; more than 75% were seen once. The sample comprised peripheral blood. The chain combines TRBV5-1 with TRBJ1-4, with 9 nucleotides matching TRBD1. This sequence was found in a man between 40 and 49 years old with acute or convalescent COVID-19. The CDR3: CASSLGTGGVNEKLFF. The CDR3 nucleotides read TGCGCCAGCAGCTTGGGTACAGGGGGCGTTAATGAAAAACTGTTTTTT. Variable domain in full (rest from reference TRBV5-1 and TRBJ1-4): KAGVTQTPRYLIKTRGQQVTLSCSPISGHRSVSWYQQTPGQGLQFLFEYFSETQRNKGNFPGRFSGRQFSNSRSEMNVSTLELGDSALYLCASSLGTGGVNEKLFFGSGTQLSVL.